This T cell receptor beta chain was obtained from a study of blood T cells in healthy people across ages. There are 16 residues in the CDR3. The V gene's germline CDR1 is SGHRS and CDR2 YFSETQ. The ends were cut back, 0 bases at V and 0 bases at J, with 9 bases in the middle. Sample-barcoded 5' priming and a J-beta primer mix drove a second PCR of 7 to 11 cycles. TCRdb re-analysed the 5' RACE reads in MiXCR, keeping a single row per CDR3 protein. This sample yields 700,000 to 950,000 distinct CDR3 sequences, of which roughly two fifths are seen a single time; roughly 19% belongs to the top ten. Material: blood. This TCR was sampled from a woman in her sixties or seventies in good health. This chain connects TRBV5-1 to TRBJ2-2, with D uncertain. Here the CDR3 reads CASSLVKAANTGELFF. The CDR3, as DNA: TGCGCCAGCAGCTTGGTAAAGGCCGCGAACACCGGGGAGCTGTTTTTT.